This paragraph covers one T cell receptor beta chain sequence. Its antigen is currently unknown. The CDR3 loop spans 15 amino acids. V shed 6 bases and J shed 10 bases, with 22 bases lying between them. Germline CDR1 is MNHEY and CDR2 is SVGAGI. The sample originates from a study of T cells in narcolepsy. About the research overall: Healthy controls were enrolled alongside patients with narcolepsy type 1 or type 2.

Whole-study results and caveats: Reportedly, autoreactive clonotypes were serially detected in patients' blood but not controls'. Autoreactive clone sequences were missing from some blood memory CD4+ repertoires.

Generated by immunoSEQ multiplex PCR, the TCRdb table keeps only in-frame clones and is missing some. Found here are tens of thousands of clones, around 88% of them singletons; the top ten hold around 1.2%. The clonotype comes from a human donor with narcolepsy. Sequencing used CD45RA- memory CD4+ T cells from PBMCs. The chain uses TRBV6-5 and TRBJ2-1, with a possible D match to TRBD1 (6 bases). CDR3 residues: CASRINSGAEVEQFF. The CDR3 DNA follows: TGTGCCAGCAGAATTAACTCAGGGGCGGAGGTGGAGCAGTTCTTC.